The TCR beta chain under discussion was sequenced for a study of T cells in Graves' hyperthyroidism and ophthalmopathy. On the study more broadly: Peripheral blood was taken when the disease was first diagnosed, before any treatment began.

TCR beta CDR3 regions were amplified from RNA transcripts. HTBI primers were used for first-round RT-PCR of the TCR CDR3. From the multiplex PCR reads, TCRdb called clonotypes with MiXCR, one entry per CDR3 protein. The sample consists of fewer than 750,000 distinct CDR3 sequences, roughly 14% of them appearing once. This clonotype was seen ten or more times. Its matching antigen is unknown. General study points: Most thyroid-expanded clonotypes above 0.001 were also found in blood. Ophthalmopathy was model-predicted a median about six months pre-onset.

Clinical symptoms, serum thyroxine, TRAb, thyroid ultrasound and orbital computed tomography established diagnosis. V gave up 7 bases and J gave up 10 bases, with 26 bases separating them. The germline V gene has CDR1 SGHTA and CDR2 FQGNSA. This CDR3 is 16 amino acids long. This chain uses TRBV7-2 with TRBJ2-1; tentatively, D is TRBD1 (5 bases). Specimen: blood. The sequence derives from a woman between 40 and 50 years old with Graves' ophthalmopathy. This CDR3 is CASTVHGQGFLNEQFF. The CDR3 coding sequence is TGTGCCAGCACCGTACACGGGCAGGGATTCCTAAACGAGCAGTTCTTC.